Presented here are 17 T cell receptor beta chains from one specimen sequenced in a study of vaccination and CD4 T cells after COVID-19. An Oncomine TCR Beta short-read assay was used to sequence the DNA from cultured CD4+ T cells. TCRdb reprocessed the PCR reads via MiXCR and lists one record per CDR3 protein. Altogether about 16,000 distinct CDR3 sequences are present, nearly 55% being singletons, with the ten largest covering about a fifth. The antigens for these receptors are not known. The sample's treatment: approximately 10-day PBMC culture with coronavirus spike peptide pools or control peptides (ViraFEST assay). The sequencing here drew on CD4+ T cells from blood, cultured in vitro, taken before SARS-CoV-2 vaccination. Receptors were obtained from a human donor who had recovered from COVID-19.

This clonotype has more than one count but fewer than ten. This chain links TRBV28 with TRBJ1-5; 8 nucleotides agree with TRBD1. Trimming at V came to 3 bases and at J to 7 bases, leaving 8 bases not matched to a gene. CDR3 length: 15 residues. Germline V lookup: CDR1 MDHEN, CDR2 SYDVKM. This CDR3 is CASSFSRAGGQPQHF. In DNA, the CDR3 is TGTGCCAGCAGTTTTTCCCGGGCAGGGGGCCAGCCCCAGCATTTT. The variable domain in full, with the rest retrieved from reference TRBV28 and TRBJ1-5, is DVKVTQSSRYLVKRTGEKVFLECVQDMDHENMFWYRQDPGLGLRLIYFSYDVKMKEKGDIPEGYSVSREKKERFSLILESASTNQTSMYLCASSFSRAGGQPQHFGDGTRLSIL.

The chain has TRBV6-2 or TRBV6-3 and TRBJ2-5; the match to TRBD2 covers 10 bases. Looked up from germline, CDR1 is MNHEY and CDR2 is SVGEGT. The V and J ends lost 7 bases and 7 bases, in that order; junction bases with no gene match: 9. The CDR3 covers 14 residues. For the CDR3, the DNA is TGTGCCAGCACCCCAAGCGGGAGGGGGGGGACCCAGTACTTC. Translated, it gives CASTPSGRGGTQYF.

The J gene is TRBJ2-2, the V gene TRBV6-1; D gene ambiguous. This CDR3 region has 15 residues. V shed 7 bases and J shed 4 bases, with 16 bases lying between them. Germline V CDR1 and CDR2: MNHNS, SASEGT. CDR3 sequence (DNA): TGTGCCAGCAAAGTTGAGGCCCAGGCCACCGGGGAGCTGTTTTTT. Translated, it gives CASKVEAQATGELFF.

V gene TRBV11-2 combines with J gene TRBJ2-1; D is possibly TRBD2 (5 bases). The germline CDR1 and CDR2 sequences are SGHAT and FQNNGV. The CDR3 runs to 16 residues. Trimming shortened V by 3 bases and J by 0 bases, and 12 bases separated the two germline ends. The CDR3 DNA reads as TGTGCCAGCAGCTTTGATCCAGGAGGCTCCTACAATGAGCAGTTCTTC. Its protein product is CASSFDPGGSYNEQFF.

This clonotype has a handful of counts. V and J are TRBV20-1 and TRBJ1-1; the D gene is possibly TRBD1 (5 bases). The germline V and J ends were trimmed by 1 base and 1 base, with 13 bases remaining between them. CDR1 is DFQATT and CDR2 is SNEGSKA in the germline V gene (reference sequence). This CDR3 spans 15 amino acids. DNA for the CDR3: TGCAGTGCTAGAGGGGGTGCAGGGCAGAACACTGAAGCTTTCTTT. The encoded protein is CSARGGAGQNTEAFF.

The gene calls are TRBV7-9 and TRBJ2-1; D might be TRBD2 (6 bases). V shed 5 bases and J shed 7 bases, with 15 bases lying between them. The CDR3 length is 14 residues. Germline CDR1 SEHNR, CDR2 FQNEAQ (reference sequence). CDR3 DNA: TGTGCCAGCAGCCCCCTGACTAGTACAAATGAGCAGTTCTTC. This encodes CASSPLTSTNEQFF.

The genes are TRBV20-1 and TRBJ2-3; 8 nucleotides agree with TRBD1. Germline V lookup: CDR1 DFQATT, CDR2 SNEGSKA (reference sequence). The ends lost 3 bases at V and 3 bases at J; junction bases unmatched: 5. This CDR3 has 14 amino acids. Written as DNA, the CDR3 is TGCAGTGCTAGGAGGAACAGGGGGACAGATACGCAGTATTTT. Translation: CSARRNRGTDTQYF.

The chain links TRBV20-1 to TRBJ2-2, with a weak D call TRBD2 (5 bases). V lost 3 bases to trimming and J lost 2 bases, with 10 bases between them. This CDR3 is built from 14 residues. Germline V gives CDR1 DFQATT, CDR2 SNEGSKA (reference sequence). CDR3 in DNA: TGCAGTGCTAGCCCTGGACTCAACACCGGGGAGCTGTTTTTT. It encodes CSASPGLNTGELFF.

V gene TRBV4-1 combines with J gene TRBJ1-5; TRBD1 matches at 7 bases. This CDR3 is built from 16 residues. Germline V lookup: CDR1 MGHRA, CDR2 YSYEKL. Unmatched junction bases numbered 9, after V lost 0 bases and J lost 7 bases. The chain's CDR3 is CASSQEPKGAGQPQHF. Written as DNA, the CDR3 is TGCGCCAGCAGCCAAGAGCCGAAGGGGGCCGGGCAGCCCCAGCATTTT.

This clonotype has just one count. CDR3 coding DNA: TGTGCCAGCAGTGAACGGATCACCGGGGAGCTGTTTTTT. It translates to CASSERITGELFF. The chain employs TRBV2 and TRBJ2-2; D is undetermined. This CDR3 has 13 amino acids. Trimming took off 2 bases at V and 4 bases at J, with 5 bases between the two ends. Per the germline V gene, CDR1 is SNHLY and CDR2 is FYNNEI.

The chain employs TRBV24-1 and TRBJ2-7; TRBD2 agrees at 7 bases. V shed 9 bases, J shed 5 bases, and the junction held 9 bases outside the gene matches. Germline loops: CDR1 KGHDR, CDR2 SFDVKD. This CDR3 comprises 13 residues. The CDR3 protein is CATLTTAGDEQYF. The DNA of the CDR3 is TGTGCCACCCTTACTACTGCGGGAGACGAGCAGTACTTC.

This chain connects TRBV5-1 to TRBJ1-2, with D possibly matching TRBD1 (6 bases). Looked up from germline, CDR1 is SGHRS and CDR2 is YFSETQ. With 7 bases removed from V and 5 bases from J, the gap between germline ends came to 21 bases. The CDR3 runs 15 residues. The CDR3 spells CASAIGGGADYGYTF. The CDR3 DNA reads TGCGCCAGCGCCATAGGGGGGGGCGCGGATTATGGCTACACCTTC.

This clonotype was picked up one time. V gene TRBV2 combines with J gene TRBJ1-1; unclear D gene. The CDR3 runs 11 residues. Germline-derived CDR1 and CDR2 are SNHLY and FYNNEI. The CDR3 reads CVGRINTEAFF. In DNA, the CDR3 is TGTGTTGGGCGGATAAACACTGAAGCTTTCTTT.

This clonotype was detected only a few times. The chain couples TRBV10-1 to TRBJ2-5; 8 bases agree with TRBD1. The CDR3 is 16 amino acids. Germline loops: CDR1 WNHNN, CDR2 SYGVQD (reference sequence). The V segment lost 6 bases and the J segment 4 bases; nucleotides outside the gene matches: 13. CDR3 in DNA: TGCGCCAGCAGCCCCGGACAGGGAAGGGCAAGAGAGACCCAGTACTTC. Protein: CASSPGQGRARETQYF.

This chain connects TRBV7-9 to TRBJ2-7; unclear D gene. The V gene's germline CDR1 is SEHNR and CDR2 FQNEAQ (reference sequence). V lost 3 bases to trimming and J lost 4 bases, with 13 bases between them. The CDR3 spans 14 residues. The CDR3 sequence: CASSFRENFYEQYF. CDR3 coding DNA: TGTGCCAGCAGCTTCAGAGAAAACTTTTACGAGCAGTACTTC.

The J gene is TRBJ2-1, the V gene TRBV6-5; either TRBD1 or TRBD2 may fit D (5 bases each). V was clipped by 4 bases and J by 6 bases, with 10 bases between them. CDR3 length: 13 amino acids. CDR1 and CDR2 from the germline V gene are MNHEY and SVGAGI. In DNA, the CDR3 is TGTGCCAGCAGTTCGAGGGACGCCAATGAGCAGTTCTTC. It encodes CASSSRDANEQFF.

The chain has TRBV7-3 and TRBJ2-2, with 9 bases that match TRBD2. Germline V CDR1 and CDR2: SGHTA, FQGTGA. This CDR3 is built from 16 residues. Trimming took 5 bases from V and 3 from J; bases not matched to a gene: 7. The CDR3 region has the DNA TGTGCCAGCAGCCTCTTAGCGGGAGAGGACACCGGGGAGCTGTTTTTT. Translating it yields CASSLLAGEDTGELFF. The whole variable domain, filled in from reference TRBV7-3 and TRBJ2-2, reads GAGVSQTPSNKVTEKGKYVELRCDPISGHTALYWYRQSLGQGPEFLIYFQGTGAADDSGLPNDRFFAVRPEGSVSTLKIQRTERGDSAVYLCASSLLAGEDTGELFFGEGSRLTVL.